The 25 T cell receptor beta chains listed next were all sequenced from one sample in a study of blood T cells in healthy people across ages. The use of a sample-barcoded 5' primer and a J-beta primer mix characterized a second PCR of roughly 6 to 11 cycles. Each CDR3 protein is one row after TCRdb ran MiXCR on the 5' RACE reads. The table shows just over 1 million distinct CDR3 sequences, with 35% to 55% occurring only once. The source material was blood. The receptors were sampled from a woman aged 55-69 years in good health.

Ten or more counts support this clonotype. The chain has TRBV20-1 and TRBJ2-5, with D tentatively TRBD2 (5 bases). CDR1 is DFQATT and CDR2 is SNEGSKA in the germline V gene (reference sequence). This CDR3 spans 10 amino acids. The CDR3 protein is CSAGVETQYF. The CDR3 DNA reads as TGCAGCGCCGGGGTAGAGACCCAGTACTTC.

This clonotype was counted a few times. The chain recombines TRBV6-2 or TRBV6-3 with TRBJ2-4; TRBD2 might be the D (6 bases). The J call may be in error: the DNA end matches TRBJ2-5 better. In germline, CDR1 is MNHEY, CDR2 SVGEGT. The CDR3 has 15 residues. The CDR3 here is CASRPGGKGGETQYF. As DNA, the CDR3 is TGTGCCAGCAGACCCGGAGGGAAAGGAGGAGAGACCCAGTACTTC.

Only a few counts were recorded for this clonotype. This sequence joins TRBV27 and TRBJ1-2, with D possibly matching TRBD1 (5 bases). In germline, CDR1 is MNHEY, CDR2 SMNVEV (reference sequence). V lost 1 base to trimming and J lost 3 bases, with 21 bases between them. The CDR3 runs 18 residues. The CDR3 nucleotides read TGTGCCAGCAGTTTATTCGCCGTCGGTTCAGGGCTCGACTATGGCTACACCTTC. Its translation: CASSLFAVGSGLDYGYTF.

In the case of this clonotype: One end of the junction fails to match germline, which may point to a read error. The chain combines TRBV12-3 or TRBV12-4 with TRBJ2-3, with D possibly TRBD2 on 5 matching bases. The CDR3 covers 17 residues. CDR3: CASFLWFPDNGGSTLYF. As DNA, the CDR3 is TGTGCCAGCTTCCTTTGGTTTCCCGACAACGGAGGTAGTACGCTGTATTTT.

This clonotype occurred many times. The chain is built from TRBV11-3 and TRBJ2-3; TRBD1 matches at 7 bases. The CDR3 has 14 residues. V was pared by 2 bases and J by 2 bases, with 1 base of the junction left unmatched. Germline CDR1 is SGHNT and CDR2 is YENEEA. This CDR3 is CASSLQGVTDTQYF. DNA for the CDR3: TGTGCCAGCAGCTTACAGGGGGTCACAGATACGCAGTATTTT. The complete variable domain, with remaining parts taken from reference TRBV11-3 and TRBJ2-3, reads EAGVVQSPRYKIIEKKQPVAFWCNPISGHNTLYWYLQNLGQGPELLIRYENEEAVDDSQLPKDRFSAERLKGVDSTLKIQPAELGDSAVYLCASSLQGVTDTQYFGPGTRLTVL.

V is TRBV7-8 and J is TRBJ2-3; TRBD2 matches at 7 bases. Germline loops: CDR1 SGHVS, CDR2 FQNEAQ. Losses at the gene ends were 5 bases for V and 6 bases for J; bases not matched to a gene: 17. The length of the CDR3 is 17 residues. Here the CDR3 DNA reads TGTGCCAGCAGCCCCCCCGGTCGCGGGAGTGGGGTGGATACGCAGTATTTT. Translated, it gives CASSPPGRGSGVDTQYF.

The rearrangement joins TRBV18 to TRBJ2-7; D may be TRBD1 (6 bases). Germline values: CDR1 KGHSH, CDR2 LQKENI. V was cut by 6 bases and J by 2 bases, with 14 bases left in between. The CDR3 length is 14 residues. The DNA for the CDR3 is TGTGCCAGCTCCATCCAGGGGTCCCCCTACGAGCAGTACTTC. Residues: CASSIQGSPYEQYF.

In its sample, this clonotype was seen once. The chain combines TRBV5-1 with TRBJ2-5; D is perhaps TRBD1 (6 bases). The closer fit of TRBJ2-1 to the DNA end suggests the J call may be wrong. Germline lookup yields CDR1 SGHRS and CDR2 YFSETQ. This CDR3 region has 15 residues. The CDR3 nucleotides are TGCGCCAGCAGCTTGCAGGGGACGTCACAAGAGACCCAGTTCTTC. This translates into CASSLQGTSQETQFF.

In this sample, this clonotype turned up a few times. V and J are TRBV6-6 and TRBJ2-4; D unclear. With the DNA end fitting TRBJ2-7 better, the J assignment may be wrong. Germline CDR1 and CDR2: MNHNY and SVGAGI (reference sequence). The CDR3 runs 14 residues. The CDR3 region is CASSYSPETYEQYF. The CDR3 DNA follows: TGTGCCAGCAGTTACTCGCCGGAAACCTACGAGCAGTACTTC.

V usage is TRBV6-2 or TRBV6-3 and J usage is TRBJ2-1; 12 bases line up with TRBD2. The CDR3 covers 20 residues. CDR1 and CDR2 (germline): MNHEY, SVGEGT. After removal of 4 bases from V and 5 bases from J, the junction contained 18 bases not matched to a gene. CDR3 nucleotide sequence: TGTGCCAGCAGTTCCCGGCCGATACGGGTGTCTAGCGGGAGGGACAATGAGCAGTTCTTC. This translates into CASSSRPIRVSSGRDNEQFF.

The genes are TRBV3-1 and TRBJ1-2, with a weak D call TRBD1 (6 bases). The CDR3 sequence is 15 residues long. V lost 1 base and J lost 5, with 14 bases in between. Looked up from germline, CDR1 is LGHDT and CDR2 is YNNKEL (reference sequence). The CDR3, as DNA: TGTGCCAGCAGCCAAGTTCGGGGGGGCGCTTATGGCTACACCTTC. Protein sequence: CASSQVRGGAYGYTF.

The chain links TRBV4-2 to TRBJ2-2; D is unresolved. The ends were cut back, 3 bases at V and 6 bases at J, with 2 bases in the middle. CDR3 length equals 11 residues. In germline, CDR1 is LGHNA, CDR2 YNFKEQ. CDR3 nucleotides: TGTGCCAGCAGCCACCCCGGGGAGCTGTTTTTT. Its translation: CASSHPGELFF.

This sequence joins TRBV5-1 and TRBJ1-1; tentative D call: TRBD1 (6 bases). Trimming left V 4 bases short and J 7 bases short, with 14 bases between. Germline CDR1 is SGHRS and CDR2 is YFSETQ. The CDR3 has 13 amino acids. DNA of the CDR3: TGCGCCAGCAGCCCAAGGGACATTCGTGAAGCTTTCTTT. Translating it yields CASSPRDIREAFF.

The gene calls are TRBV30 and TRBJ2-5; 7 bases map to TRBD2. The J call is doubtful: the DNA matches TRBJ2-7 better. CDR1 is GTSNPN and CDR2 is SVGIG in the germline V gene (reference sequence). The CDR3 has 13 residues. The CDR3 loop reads CAWASGYPGEQYF. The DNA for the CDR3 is TGTGCCTGGGCTAGCGGTTATCCCGGCGAGCAGTACTTC.

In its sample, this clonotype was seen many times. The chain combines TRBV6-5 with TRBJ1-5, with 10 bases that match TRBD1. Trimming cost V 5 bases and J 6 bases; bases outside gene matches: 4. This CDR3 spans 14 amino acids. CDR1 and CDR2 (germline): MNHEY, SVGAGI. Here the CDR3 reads CASSGQGVSQPQHF. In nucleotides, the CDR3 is TGTGCCAGCAGTGGACAGGGGGTAAGTCAGCCCCAGCATTTT.

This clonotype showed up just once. The CDR3 DNA reads TGTGCCAGCAGCGTAGATCACAGTCCGAATGAGCAGTTCTTC. This encodes CASSVDHSPNEQFF. This chain joins TRBV9 and TRBJ2-1; D not certain. The germline gives CDR1 SGDLS, CDR2 YYNGEE. V was pared by 0 bases and J by 7 bases, with 11 bases between. The CDR3 is 14 amino acids.

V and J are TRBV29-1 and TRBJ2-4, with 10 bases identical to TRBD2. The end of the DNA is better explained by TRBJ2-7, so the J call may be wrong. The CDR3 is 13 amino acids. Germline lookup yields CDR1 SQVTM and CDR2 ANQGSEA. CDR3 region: CSVESGRGYEQYF. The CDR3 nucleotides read TGCAGCGTTGAAAGCGGGAGGGGCTACGAGCAGTACTTC.

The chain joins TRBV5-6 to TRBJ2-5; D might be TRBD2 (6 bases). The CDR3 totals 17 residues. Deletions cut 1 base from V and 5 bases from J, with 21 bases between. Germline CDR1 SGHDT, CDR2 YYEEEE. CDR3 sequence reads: CASSLTRGPSRGETQYF. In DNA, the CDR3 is TGTGCCAGCAGCTTGACTCGGGGACCTTCCCGGGGGGAGACCCAGTACTTC.

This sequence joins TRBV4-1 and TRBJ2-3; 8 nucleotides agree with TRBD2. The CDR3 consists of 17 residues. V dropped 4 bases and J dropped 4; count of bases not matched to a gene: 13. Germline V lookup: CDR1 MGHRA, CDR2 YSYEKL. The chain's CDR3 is CASSLQLREVGPDTQYF. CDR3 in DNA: TGCGCCAGCAGCCTCCAGTTGCGGGAGGTAGGTCCAGATACGCAGTATTTT.

The DNA of the CDR3 is TGTGCCATCAGTGAGGGACTGGAGAAAAACATTCAGTACTTC. Translating gives CAISEGLEKNIQYF. The V gene is TRBV10-3, the J gene TRBJ2-4; maybe TRBD2 (5 bases). The V gene lost 2 bases and the J gene lost 4 bases, with 9 bases spanning the gap. The CDR3 sequence is 14 residues long. CDR1 is ENHRY, CDR2 SYGVKD, per germline.

CDR3 residues: CSAWSDSYEQYF. For the CDR3, the DNA is TGCAGTGCTTGGTCGGACTCCTACGAGCAGTACTTC. V gene TRBV20-1 combines with J gene TRBJ2-7; D call uncertain. This CDR3 is built from 12 residues. CDR1 is DFQATT, CDR2 SNEGSKA, per germline (reference sequence). The V and J ends lost 5 bases and 0 bases respectively, with 8 bases between them.

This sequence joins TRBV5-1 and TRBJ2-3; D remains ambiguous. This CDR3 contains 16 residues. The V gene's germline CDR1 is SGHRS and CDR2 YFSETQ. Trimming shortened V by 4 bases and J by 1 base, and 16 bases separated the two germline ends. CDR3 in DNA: TGCGCCAGCAGCGGACGATCTCATCCGGGCACAGATACGCAGTATTTT. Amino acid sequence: CASSGRSHPGTDTQYF.

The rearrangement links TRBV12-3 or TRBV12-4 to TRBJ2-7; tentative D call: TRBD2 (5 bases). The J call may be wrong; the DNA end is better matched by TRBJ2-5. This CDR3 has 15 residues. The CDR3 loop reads CASSFDLAGPETQYF. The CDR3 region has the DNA TGTGCCAGCAGTTTCGATCTAGCCGGTCCCGAGACCCAGTACTTC.

The CDR3 is CASSVAGQPARAQYF. The CDR3 bases are TGTGCCAGCAGCGTAGCAGGACAGCCAGCCAGGGCCCAGTACTTC. The genes are TRBV9 and TRBJ2-7; maybe TRBD1 (6 bases). Trimming left V 0 bases short and J 10 bases short, with 20 bases between. CDR1 and CDR2 from the germline V gene are SGDLS and YYNGEE. There are 15 residues in the CDR3.

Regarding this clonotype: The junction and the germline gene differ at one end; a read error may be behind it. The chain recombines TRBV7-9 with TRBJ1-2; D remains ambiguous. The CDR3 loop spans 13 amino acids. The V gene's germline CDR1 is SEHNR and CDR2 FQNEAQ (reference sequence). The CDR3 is CAGSGILGYGYTF. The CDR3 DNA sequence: TGTGCCGGCAGCGGCATTCTCGGCTATGGCTACACCTTC.